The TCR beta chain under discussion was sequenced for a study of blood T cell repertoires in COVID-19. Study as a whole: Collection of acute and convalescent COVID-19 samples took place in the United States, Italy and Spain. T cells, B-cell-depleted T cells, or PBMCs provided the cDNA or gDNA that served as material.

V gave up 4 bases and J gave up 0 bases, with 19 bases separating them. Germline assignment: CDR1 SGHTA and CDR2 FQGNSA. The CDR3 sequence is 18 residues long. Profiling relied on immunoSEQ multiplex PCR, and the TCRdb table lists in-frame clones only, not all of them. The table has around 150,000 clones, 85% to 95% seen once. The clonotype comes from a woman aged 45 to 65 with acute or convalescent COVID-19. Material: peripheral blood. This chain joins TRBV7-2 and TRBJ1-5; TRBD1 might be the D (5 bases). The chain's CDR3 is CASSYQTLGTYSNQPQHF. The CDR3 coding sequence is TGTGCCAGCAGCTACCAGACCCTGGGGACTTATAGCAATCAGCCCCAGCATTTT.